This TCR beta chain was retrieved from a study of radiotherapy plus CTLA-4 blockade in lung cancer. Study-level information: Of the patients, under 20% showed objective responses and more than 30% attained disease control. Whole-study results and caveats: Radiotherapy was combined with ipilimumab, and tumor-derived TCR clones then expanded in blood.

With ipilimumab providing CTLA-4 blockade, focal radiation was administered to patients who had chemo-refractory metastatic non-small-cell lung cancer. Regarding this clone: Its antigen remains unknown.

This table comes from immunoSEQ multiplex PCR, and its TCRdb copy is limited to in-frame clones, with some not included. The sample holds tens of thousands of clones, about four fifths seen once. The CDR3 is 16 amino acids. Per the germline V gene, CDR1 is ENHRY and CDR2 is SYGVKD. V trimming: 4 bases; J trimming: 2 bases; junction bases outside the gene matches: 10. The input for sequencing was peripheral blood, taken from a patient treated with radiotherapy plus ipilimumab. This chain connects TRBV10-3 to TRBJ1-2; 7 nucleotides match TRBD1. The TCR comes from a human donor with non-small cell lung cancer that progressed on radiotherapy plus ipilimumab. The CDR3 DNA reads TGTGCCATCAGTGGGAGGACAGGCGGGGGCAACTATGGCTACACCTTC. Encoded protein: CAISGRTGGGNYGYTF.